This TCR beta chain is drawn from a study of blood T cell repertoires in COVID-19. Turning to the study itself: PBMCs, B-cell-depleted T cells, or T cells provided the cDNA or gDNA that made up the material.

The table came from immunoSEQ multiplex PCR; TCRdb's copy has only in-frame clones and leaves some out. The data show 60,000 to 65,000 clones, approximately 88% seen once. The J segment lost 1 base and the V segment lost 0 bases, leaving 11 bases of the junction unmatched. CDR1 LNHNV and CDR2 YYDKDF come from the germline V gene (reference sequence). The CDR3 runs to 20 residues. The receptor was derived from a man in his sixties with COVID-19, enrolled during active disease. The chain links TRBV15 to TRBJ2-3, with 12 bases identical to TRBD2. Specimen: peripheral blood. The CDR3 region is CATSREGLAGTTPGTDTQYF. For the CDR3, the DNA is TGTGCCACCAGCAGAGAGGGACTAGCGGGCACCACCCCCGGCACAGATACGCAGTATTTT.